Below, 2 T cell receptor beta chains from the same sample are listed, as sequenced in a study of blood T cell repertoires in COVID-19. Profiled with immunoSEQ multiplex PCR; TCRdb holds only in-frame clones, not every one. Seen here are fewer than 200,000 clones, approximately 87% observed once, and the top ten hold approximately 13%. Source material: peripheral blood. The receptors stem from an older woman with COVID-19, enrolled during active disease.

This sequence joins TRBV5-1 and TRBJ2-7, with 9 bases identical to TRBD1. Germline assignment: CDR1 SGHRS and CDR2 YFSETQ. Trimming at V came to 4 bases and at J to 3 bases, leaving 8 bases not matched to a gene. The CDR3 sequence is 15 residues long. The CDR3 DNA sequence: TGCGCCAGCAGCCCTTCCCCGGGACAGGGCTACGAGCAGTACTTC. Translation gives CASSPSPGQGYEQYF.

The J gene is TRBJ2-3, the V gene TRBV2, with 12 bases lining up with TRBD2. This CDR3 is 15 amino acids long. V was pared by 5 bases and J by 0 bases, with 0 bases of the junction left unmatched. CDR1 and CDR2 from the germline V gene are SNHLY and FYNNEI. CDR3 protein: CASSLAGGSTDTQYF. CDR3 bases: TGTGCCAGCAGTCTAGCGGGAGGGAGCACAGATACGCAGTATTTT.